These 7 T cell receptor beta chains were sequenced from one sample in a study of blood T cell repertoires in COVID-19. Generated by immunoSEQ multiplex PCR, the TCRdb table keeps only in-frame clones and is missing some. The sample includes about half a million clones, about 91% of them seen just once. The sequencing sample was made of peripheral blood. Source of these receptors: a man aged 18 to 30 with COVID-19, enrolled during active disease.

The rearrangement joins TRBV3-1 (or the pseudogene TRBV3-2) to TRBJ1-2; the D gene is possibly TRBD1 (6 bases). The CDR3 is made up of 13 amino acids. Germline values: CDR1 LGHDT, CDR2 YNNKEL (reference sequence). V lost 4 bases and J 2 bases, leaving 8 bases between the germline ends. CDR3: CASSRTGNYGYTF. DNA of the CDR3: TGTGCCAGCAGCCGAACAGGGAACTATGGCTACACCTTC.

This chain joins TRBV19 and TRBJ1-5, with D uncertain. Germline lookup yields CDR1 LNHDA and CDR2 SQIVND (reference sequence). The CDR3 is 14 amino acids. V was trimmed by 5 bases and J by 0 bases, leaving 8 bases between them. The DNA of the CDR3 is TGTGCCAGTAGTCCGAGGAATAGCAATCAGCCCCAGCATTTT. Protein sequence: CASSPRNSNQPQHF.

This chain links TRBV12-5 with TRBJ2-7; 7 bases line up with TRBD1. Germline CDR1 is LGHNT and CDR2 is FRNRAP. With 2 bases clipped from V and 6 bases from J, the junction kept 4 bases outside the gene matches. The CDR3 has 13 residues. The CDR3 here is CASGLTGVREQYF. DNA of the CDR3: TGTGCTAGTGGTTTGACAGGGGTGCGCGAGCAGTACTTC.

The chain recombines TRBV7-6 with TRBJ2-1, with a tentative D call TRBD1 (6 bases). This CDR3 comprises 14 residues. Germline V gene data show CDR1 as SGHVS and CDR2 as FNYEAQ. Trimming shortened V by 5 bases and J by 3 bases, and 11 bases separated the two germline ends. This CDR3 reads CASSPPDSYNEQFF. CDR3 coding DNA: TGTGCCAGCAGCCCCCCGGACAGCTACAATGAGCAGTTCTTC. The variable domain in full, with the rest retrieved from reference TRBV7-6 and TRBJ2-1, is GAGVSQSPRYKVTKRGQDVALRCDPISGHVSLYWYRQALGQGPEFLTYFNYEAQQDKSGLPNDRFSAERPEGSISTLTIQRTEQRDSAMYRCASSPPDSYNEQFFGPGTRLTVL.

The CDR3 protein is CASRITPGQGPDTQYF. The CDR3 DNA reads as TGTGCCAGCAGAATTACTCCGGGACAGGGGCCAGATACGCAGTATTTT. The V gene is TRBV2, the J gene TRBJ2-3; 10 bases align to TRBD1. The CDR3 has 16 amino acids. The V gene's germline CDR1 is SNHLY and CDR2 FYNNEI. The ends lost 6 bases at V and 4 bases at J; junction bases unmatched: 10.

The chain joins TRBV11-3 to TRBJ1-1; TRBD1 might be the D (5 bases). Trimming stripped 5 bases from V and 1 base from J, with 14 bases between. Germline loops: CDR1 SGHNT, CDR2 YENEEA. This CDR3 spans 15 amino acids. In DNA form, the CDR3 reads TGTGCCAGCAGCACGGACACCCAGGGGAACACTGAAGCTTTCTTT. This codes for CASSTDTQGNTEAFF. The full variable domain, in which reference TRBV11-3 and TRBJ1-1 provide the parts outside the CDR3, is EAGVVQSPRYKIIEKKQPVAFWCNPISGHNTLYWYLQNLGQGPELLIRYENEEAVDDSQLPKDRFSAERLKGVDSTLKIQPAELGDSAVYLCASSTDTQGNTEAFFGQGTRLTVV.

V and J are TRBV11-2 and TRBJ2-1; D gene ambiguous. The CDR3 spans 15 residues. Per germline, CDR1 SGHAT and CDR2 FQNNGV. The V end was cut by 6 bases, the J end by 4 bases, with 16 bases between. The chain's CDR3 is CASRQIGRIYNEQFF. Here the CDR3 DNA reads TGTGCCAGCAGACAGATTGGCCGGATATACAATGAGCAGTTCTTC. Using reference TRBV11-2 and TRBJ2-1 for the parts outside the CDR3, the full variable domain is EAGVAQSPRYKIIEKRQSVAFWCNPISGHATLYWYQQILGQGPKLLIQFQNNGVVDDSQLPKDRFSAERLKGVDSTLKIQPAKLEDSAVYLCASRQIGRIYNEQFFGPGTRLTVL.